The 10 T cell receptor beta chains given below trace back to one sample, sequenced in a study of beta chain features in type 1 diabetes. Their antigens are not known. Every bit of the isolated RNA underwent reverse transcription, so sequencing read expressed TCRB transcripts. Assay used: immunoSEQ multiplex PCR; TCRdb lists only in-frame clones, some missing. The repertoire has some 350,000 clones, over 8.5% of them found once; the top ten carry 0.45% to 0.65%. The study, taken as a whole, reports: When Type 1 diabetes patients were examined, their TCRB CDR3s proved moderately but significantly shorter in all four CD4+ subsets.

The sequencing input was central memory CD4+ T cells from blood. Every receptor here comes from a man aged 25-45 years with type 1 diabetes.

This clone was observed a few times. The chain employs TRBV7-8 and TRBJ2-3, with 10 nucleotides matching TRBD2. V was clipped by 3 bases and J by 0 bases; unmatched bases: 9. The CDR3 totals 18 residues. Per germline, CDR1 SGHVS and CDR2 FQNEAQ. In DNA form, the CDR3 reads TGTGCCAGCAGCTTTCGGACTAGCGGCGCGCATAGCACAGATACGCAGTATTTT. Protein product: CASSFRTSGAHSTDTQYF. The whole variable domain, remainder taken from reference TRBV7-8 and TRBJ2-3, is GAGVSQSPRYKVAKRGQDVALRCDPISGHVSLFWYQQALGQGPEFLTYFQNEAQLDKSGLPSDRFFAERPEGSVSTLKIQRTQQEDSAVYLCASSFRTSGAHSTDTQYFGPGTRLTVL.

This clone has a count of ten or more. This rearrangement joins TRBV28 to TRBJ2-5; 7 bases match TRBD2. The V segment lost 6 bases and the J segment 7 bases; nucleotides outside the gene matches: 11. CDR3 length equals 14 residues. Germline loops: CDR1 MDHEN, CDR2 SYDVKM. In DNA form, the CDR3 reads TGTGCCAGCAGACCACCGGGGGTAGCGGGGACCCAGTACTTC. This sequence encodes CASRPPGVAGTQYF.

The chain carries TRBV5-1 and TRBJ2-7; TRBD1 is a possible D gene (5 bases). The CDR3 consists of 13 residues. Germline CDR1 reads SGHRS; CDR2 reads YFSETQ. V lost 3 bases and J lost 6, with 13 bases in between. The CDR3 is CASSSAGQGEQYF. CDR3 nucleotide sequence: TGCGCCAGCAGCTCCGCCGGGCAGGGCGAGCAGTACTTC.

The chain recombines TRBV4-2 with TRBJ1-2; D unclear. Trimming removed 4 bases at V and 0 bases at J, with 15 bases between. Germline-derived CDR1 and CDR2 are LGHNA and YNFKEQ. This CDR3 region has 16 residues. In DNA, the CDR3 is TGTGCCAGCAGCCCGAACCCGGACGGATCTAACTATGGCTACACCTTC. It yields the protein CASSPNPDGSNYGYTF.

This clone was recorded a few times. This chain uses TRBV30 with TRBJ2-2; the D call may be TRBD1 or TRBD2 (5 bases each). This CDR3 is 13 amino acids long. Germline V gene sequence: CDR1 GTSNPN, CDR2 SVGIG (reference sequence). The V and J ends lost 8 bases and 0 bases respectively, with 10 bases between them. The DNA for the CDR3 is TGTGCCAGTCTGGGGGCGAACACCGGGGAGCTGTTTTTT. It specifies CASLGANTGELFF. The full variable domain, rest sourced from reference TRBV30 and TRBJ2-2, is SQTIHQWPATLVQPVGSPLSLECTVEGTSNPNLYWYRQAAGRGLQLLFYSVGIGQISSEVPQNLSASRPQDRQFILSSKKLLLSDSGFYLCASLGANTGELFFGEGSRLTVL.

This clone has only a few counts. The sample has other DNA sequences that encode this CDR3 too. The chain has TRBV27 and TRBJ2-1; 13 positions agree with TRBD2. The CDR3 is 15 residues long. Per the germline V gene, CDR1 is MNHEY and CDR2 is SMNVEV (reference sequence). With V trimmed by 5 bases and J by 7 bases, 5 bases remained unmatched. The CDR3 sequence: CASSPGTSGINEQFF. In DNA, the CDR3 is TGTGCCAGCAGTCCCGGGACTAGCGGGATTAATGAGCAGTTCTTC.

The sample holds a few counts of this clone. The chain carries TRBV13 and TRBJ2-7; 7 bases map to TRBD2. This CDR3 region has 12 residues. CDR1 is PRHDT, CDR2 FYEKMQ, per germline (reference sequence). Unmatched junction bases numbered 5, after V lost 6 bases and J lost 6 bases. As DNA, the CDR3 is TGTGCCAGCAGTCCAAGCGGGGTCGAGCAGTACTTC. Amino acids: CASSPSGVEQYF.

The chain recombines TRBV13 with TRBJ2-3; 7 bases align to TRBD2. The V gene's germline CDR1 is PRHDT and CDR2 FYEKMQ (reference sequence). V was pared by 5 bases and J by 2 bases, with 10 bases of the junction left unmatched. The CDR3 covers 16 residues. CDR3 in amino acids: CASSPRAGLITDTQYF. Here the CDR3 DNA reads TGTGCCAGCAGCCCGAGGGCGGGACTAATCACAGATACGCAGTATTTT.

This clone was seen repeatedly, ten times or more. CDR3 loop: CAISDASGTQQPQHF. The CDR3 bases are TGTGCCATCAGTGACGCCTCAGGAACCCAACAGCCCCAGCATTTT. The gene calls are TRBV10-3 and TRBJ1-5; no clear D gene. This CDR3 is 15 amino acids long. Germline lookup yields CDR1 ENHRY and CDR2 SYGVKD. Between the trimmed V and J ends, which lost 3 bases and 7 bases, there was a span of 16 bases.

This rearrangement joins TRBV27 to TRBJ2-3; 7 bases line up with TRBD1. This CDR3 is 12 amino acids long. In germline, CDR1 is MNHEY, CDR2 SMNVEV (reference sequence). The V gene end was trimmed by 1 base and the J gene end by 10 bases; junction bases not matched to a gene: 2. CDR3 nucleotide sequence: TGTGCCAGCAGTTTATTAGGGGGCGCGCAGTATTTT. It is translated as CASSLLGGAQYF.